What follows describes a single T cell receptor (beta chain). This clonotype showed up many times. It has no known antigen specificity. The record has no base qualities; no much larger clone is one base away. Amplification of TCR beta CDR3 regions was carried out from RNA transcripts. A first-round RT-PCR of the TCR CDR3 used the HTBI primer set with the Qiagen OneStep RT-PCR kit. The libraries were constructed in a second round of multiplex PCR and then size-selected and purified. Libraries were sequenced paired-end with 100 bp reads on an Illumina HiSeq2000. On the authors' methods: SOAPnuke was used to process the raw data, removing reads that contained adapters or uncalled bases, had a mean Phred below 15, or lacked an exact match to the constant primer or identifier. High-quality paired reads were merged using COPE v1.2.5, and each unique nucleotide sequence was defined as a clonotype. Clonotypes were aligned to IMGT TRBV, TRBD and TRBJ reference segments using MiTCR v1.1. The analysis was restricted to V-J combinations with a frequency above 0.0001, which together covered just over 99% of the repertoires. The TCS score was defined as F50 (clonal expansion) divided by E x V (chaos), with BLOSUM62-based TCRdist calculated between CDR3 peptides within each V-J. Welch's t-statistics and random forest reduced roughly 500 V-J features to roughly 13, which were used in a naive Bayes classifier (R e1071). TCRdb took the public reads, trimmed them with fastp at Q25, ran MiXCR for clone calling and kept in-frame beta chains. Every entry covers one CDR3 protein and lists the most common genes and DNA from its rows. Clone size and V and J calls follow TCRdb, not the original study. For this sample there are about 300,000 distinct CDR3 sequences; roughly 19% appear just once. The ten largest account for under 45% of the sample.

The junction shows trimming of 6 bases on V and 1 base on J, and the gene matches do not reach 10 bases of it. The CDR3 sequence holds 16 residues, the cysteine and phenylalanine included. The entry retains the CDR3 DNA only, 48 bases that are in frame from base 1. From a lookup of the germline V gene, CDR1 and CDR2 are MDHEN and SYDVKM. These data belong to a study of T cells in Graves' hyperthyroidism and ophthalmopathy (dated by TCRdb to the late 2010s). With regard to the full study: Peripheral blood was collected at initial diagnosis, before any treatment. TCR V-J signatures able to tell the groups apart were searched for in a discovery cohort of some 100 patients, of whom approximately 40 had Graves' ophthalmopathy and about 60 had stable Graves' hyperthyroidism. Prospective prediction of ophthalmopathy was tested in an independent validation cohort consisting of 18 to 20 hyperthyroidism patients and more than 15 patients who later progressed to ophthalmopathy. The 95 to 100 discovery patients were randomly split 7:3 into training and test sets. Thyroid tissue and blood T-cell repertoires from six Graves' hyperthyroidism patients were also compared in the study. After sampling, hyperthyroidism patients received methimazole starting at 30 mg daily, and ophthalmopathy patients received high-dose intravenous methylprednisolone. According to the paper, TCR Vbeta CDR3 sequencing was carried out on 120 to 150 peripheral blood samples, which came from about 45 ophthalmopathy, approximately 78 hyperthyroidism and roughly 17 progressor patients. Overall results and qualifications from the work: Ophthalmopathy was separated from stable hyperthyroidism by a 13 V-J signature model, with over 85% sensitivity and just over 81% specificity obtained in cross-validation and 80%/75% obtained in testing. During validation, the model predicted progression to ophthalmopathy a median of about 5.9 months ahead of onset, with more than 60% sensitivity and roughly 75% specificity. No statistical method was used to fix the sample size in advance, and group allocation was not hidden from the investigators. Most expanded thyroid clonotypes (frequency above 0.001) were also detected in blood, a finding suggesting that blood repertoires may reflect thyroid immune responses.

In the ophthalmopathy patients, disease was moderately to severely active, with a Clinical Activity Score of 3 or more, a NOSPECS grade of 4 or more, and a duration of less than 3 months. Any patient with an uncontrolled infection, another autoimmune disease, pregnancy or lactation was excluded. Clinical symptoms, serum thyroxine and TRAb, thyroid ultrasound, and orbital computed tomography formed the basis for the diagnoses. PBMCs were isolated from 10 ml of fresh peripheral blood by Ficoll-Paque density gradient centrifugation. Total RNA was extracted with Trizol reagent, and quality was checked on an Agilent 2100 Bioanalyzer.

The sample was blood. The sequence is built from TRBV28 and TRBJ1-2, with TRBD1 matching 8 junction bases. The source is a man aged 45-65 years with Graves' ophthalmopathy. CDR3 protein: CASRGTGDRFNYGYTF. The DNA reads as follows: TGTGCCAGCAGGGGGACAGGAGACCGTTTTAACTATGGCTACACCTTC.